The 28 T cell receptor beta chains given below trace back to one sample, sequenced in a study of human CD8 memory T cell subsets. TCR beta libraries were made by UMI-labeled 5' RACE. Using the 5' RACE reads, TCRdb records one entry per CDR3 protein without DNA. Recorded for this sample: about 11,000 distinct CDR3 sequences. Material for sequencing was CD8+ stem-like memory T cells (TSCM and TCM) sorted from PBMCs. Subset reported: stem-like memory CD8 T cells (TSTEM), CCR7+ PD-1- TIGIT-. These receptors all come from a human donor in good health.

By frequency, this clonotype is medium-sized. The chain combines TRBV7-9 with TRBJ2-1; TCRdb calls TRBD1, which cannot be checked without DNA. CDR3 length equals 13 residues. The germline V gene has CDR1 SEHNR and CDR2 FQNEAQ (reference sequence). CDR3 region: CASSFEGANEQFF.

The chain combines TRBV27 with TRBJ2-3; TCRdb's D gene call, TRBD1, goes unchecked for lack of DNA. From germline, CDR1 is MNHEY and CDR2 SMNVEV (reference sequence). The CDR3 sequence is 16 residues long. This CDR3 reads CASSSAWDRLRDTQYF.

The chain uses TRBV20-1 and TRBJ2-7. The CDR3 consists of 12 residues. The germline CDR1 and CDR2 sequences are DFQATT and SNEGSKA (reference sequence). CDR3 amino acids: CSARGQGYEQYF.

CDR3 protein: CASSLASPEQFF. This chain links TRBV7-8 with TRBJ2-1; the D call of TRBD1 rests on TCRdb alone, since no DNA is present to check it. The CDR3 spans 12 residues. Germline V CDR1 and CDR2: SGHVS, FQNEAQ.

Considering frequency, this clonotype is medium-sized. The chain has TRBV29-1 and TRBJ2-7; TCRdb's assignment of TRBD2 cannot be checked, as there is no DNA. Looked up from germline, CDR1 is SQVTM and CDR2 is ANQGSEA. CDR3 size: 14 residues. This chain's CDR3 is CSVEGTSGNYEQYF.

Its frequency marks this clonotype as medium-sized. The V call is TRBV29-1, the J call TRBJ2-1; with no DNA, the TCRdb D assignment of TRBD1 cannot be verified. The CDR3 runs 14 residues. Germline assignment: CDR1 SQVTM and CDR2 ANQGSEA. This CDR3 reads CSVGGVPPYREQFF.

The chain couples TRBV21-1 to TRBJ2-1; TCRdb's D call of TRBD2 is untestable without DNA. TRBV21-1 is assigned pseudogene status. The CDR3 is made up of 13 amino acids. The CDR3 reads CASNGLGYNEQFF.

V and J are TRBV9 and TRBJ2-3; no DNA is available, so the TRBD2 call from TCRdb remains unchecked. This CDR3 comprises 14 residues. Germline V gives CDR1 SGDLS, CDR2 YYNGEE. The chain's CDR3 is CASSGVGGEDTQYF.

The chain joins TRBV11-2 to TRBJ2-1; absent DNA, TCRdb's TRBD1 call cannot be checked. This CDR3 is built from 17 residues. Germline V gene lookup returns CDR1 SGHAT and CDR2 FQNNGV. CDR3 sequence reads: CASSLAMAGPESREQFF.

The J gene is TRBJ1-1, the V gene TRBV4-1; TCRdb names TRBD1, which stays unverified in the absence of DNA. Per the germline V gene, CDR1 is MGHRA and CDR2 is YSYEKL. CDR3 size: 13 residues. This CDR3 is CASSGQGRAEAFF.

The V call is TRBV6-2 or TRBV6-3, the J call TRBJ2-7. From germline, CDR1 is MNHEY and CDR2 SVGEGT. The CDR3 length is 15 residues. The CDR3 protein is CASSYGAGGTYEQYF.

The chain carries TRBV20-1 and TRBJ2-3; TCRdb indicates TRBD1, and absent DNA this call remains unverified. Germline values: CDR1 DFQATT, CDR2 SNEGSKA (reference sequence). This CDR3 is built from 11 residues. This CDR3 reads CSALQGDTQYF.

The V call is TRBV7-6, the J call TRBJ1-2; TCRdb calls TRBD1, which cannot be checked without DNA. The CDR3 is made up of 14 amino acids. From germline, CDR1 is SGHVS and CDR2 FNYEAQ. The chain's CDR3 is CASSPTGGVGGYTF.

The genes are TRBV28 and TRBJ2-1; the TRBD2 assignment by TCRdb is unverifiable without DNA. This CDR3 comprises 16 residues. Per germline, CDR1 MDHEN and CDR2 SYDVKM. CDR3 amino acids: CASWPGLAGGYNEQFF.

The rearrangement links TRBV7-9 to TRBJ1-1. The CDR3 has 15 residues. Germline loops: CDR1 SEHNR, CDR2 FQNEAQ (reference sequence). The CDR3 here is CASTQLLELNTEAFF.

This clonotype shows up as medium-sized by frequency. The chain links TRBV10-3 to TRBJ2-7; TCRdb selects TRBD1, and the lack of DNA leaves this call unchecked. The V gene's germline CDR1 is ENHRY and CDR2 SYGVKD. This CDR3 region has 12 residues. The CDR3 reads CAISPQGDEQYF.

The chain recombines TRBV3-1 with TRBJ2-3. Germline assignment: CDR1 LGHDT and CDR2 YNNKEL (reference sequence). This CDR3 is built from 12 residues. CDR3 amino acids: CASSLRTDTQYF.

The CDR3 sequence: CASRDRNRDEQYF. The chain carries TRBV12-3 or TRBV12-4 and TRBJ2-7; TCRdb picks TRBD1, but there is no DNA to check that call. This CDR3 region has 13 residues.

Measured by frequency, this clonotype is medium-sized. V usage is TRBV28 and J usage is TRBJ1-1; the TRBD1 assignment by TCRdb is unverifiable without DNA. CDR3 length: 13 amino acids. The germline V gene encodes CDR1 MDHEN and CDR2 SYDVKM. The CDR3 sequence: CASNQDRGTEAFF.

The chain joins TRBV5-4 to TRBJ1-4. This CDR3 comprises 14 residues. From germline, CDR1 is SGHNT and CDR2 YYREEE (reference sequence). The CDR3 loop is CASSLDSGSEKLFF.

This chain uses TRBV28 with TRBJ2-6; with no DNA, the TCRdb D assignment of TRBD1 cannot be verified. The CDR3 runs to 15 residues. Germline CDR1 reads MDHEN; CDR2 reads SYDVKM. The CDR3 sequence: CASSLLGPGANVLTF.

The chain links TRBV5-6 to TRBJ1-1; TCRdb's D call, TRBD1, is unchecked because there is no DNA. The CDR3 covers 14 residues. CDR1 and CDR2 (germline): SGHDT, YYEEEE. This CDR3 is CASSGGGWGTEAFF.

This rearrangement joins TRBV7-8 to TRBJ2-5; TCRdb's assignment of TRBD2 cannot be checked, as there is no DNA. This CDR3 comprises 14 residues. The V gene's germline CDR1 is SGHVS and CDR2 FQNEAQ. The CDR3 region is CASSLLGVQETQYF.

V usage is TRBV4-2 and J usage is TRBJ1-2; checking the TCRdb D call of TRBD1 is not possible without DNA. The CDR3 loop spans 18 amino acids. CDR1 and CDR2 (germline): LGHNA, YNFKEQ. CDR3 protein: CASSQGSGQGAADYGYTF.

The V and J genes are TRBV7-9 and TRBJ2-2; TCRdb's D call of TRBD2 is untestable without DNA. Per germline, CDR1 SEHNR and CDR2 FQNEAQ (reference sequence). This CDR3 has 15 residues. Here the CDR3 reads CASSNLVASTGELFF.

The rearrangement uses TRBV7-9 and TRBJ2-3. CDR1 and CDR2 from the germline V gene are SEHNR and FQNEAQ (reference sequence). CDR3 length: 12 amino acids. Here the CDR3 reads CASGLATDTQYF.

The chain is built from TRBV7-6 and TRBJ2-5; TCRdb picks TRBD2, but there is no DNA to check that call. Per the germline V gene, CDR1 is SGHVS and CDR2 is FNYEAQ. CDR3 length equals 16 residues. The CDR3 sequence: CASSPWTSGTEETQYF.

This chain links TRBV6-2 or TRBV6-3 with TRBJ2-1; TCRdb reports TRBD1, a call that lacks DNA to check it against. From germline, CDR1 is MNHEY and CDR2 SVGEGT. The CDR3 runs 16 residues. CDR3 in amino acids: CASSSIRQARYNEQFF.